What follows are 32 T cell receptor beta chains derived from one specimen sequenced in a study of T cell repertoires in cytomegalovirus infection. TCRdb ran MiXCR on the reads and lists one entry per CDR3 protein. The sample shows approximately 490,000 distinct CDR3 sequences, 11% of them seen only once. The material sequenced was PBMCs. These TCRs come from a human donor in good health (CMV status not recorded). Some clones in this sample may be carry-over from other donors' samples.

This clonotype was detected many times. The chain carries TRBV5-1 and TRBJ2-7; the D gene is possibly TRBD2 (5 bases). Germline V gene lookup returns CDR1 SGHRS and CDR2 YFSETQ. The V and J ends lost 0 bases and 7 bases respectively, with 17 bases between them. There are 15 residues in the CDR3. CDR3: CASSLAPNRGAEQYF. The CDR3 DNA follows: TGCGCCAGCAGCTTGGCGCCAAATCGGGGAGCGGAGCAGTACTTC.

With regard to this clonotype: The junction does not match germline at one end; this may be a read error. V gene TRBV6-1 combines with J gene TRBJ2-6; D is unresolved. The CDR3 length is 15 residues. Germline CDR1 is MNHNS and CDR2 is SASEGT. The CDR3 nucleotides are TGTGCCAGCAGTTACAAGGTGTCTGGGACCAACGTCCTGACTTTC. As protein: CASSYKVSGTNVLTF.

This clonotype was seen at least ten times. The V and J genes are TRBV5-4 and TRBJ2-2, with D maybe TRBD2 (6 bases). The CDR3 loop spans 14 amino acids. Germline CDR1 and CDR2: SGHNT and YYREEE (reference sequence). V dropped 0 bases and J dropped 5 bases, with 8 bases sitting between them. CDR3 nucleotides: TGTGCCAGCAGCTTGGGGCTAGCGACCGGGGAGCTGTTTTTT. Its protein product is CASSLGLATGELFF.

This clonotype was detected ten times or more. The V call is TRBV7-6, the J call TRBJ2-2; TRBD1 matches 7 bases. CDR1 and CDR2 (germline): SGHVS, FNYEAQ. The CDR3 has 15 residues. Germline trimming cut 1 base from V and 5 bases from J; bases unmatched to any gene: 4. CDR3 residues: CASSLGTGRTGELFF. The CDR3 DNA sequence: TGTGCCAGCAGCTTAGGGACAGGTCGAACCGGGGAGCTGTTTTTT.

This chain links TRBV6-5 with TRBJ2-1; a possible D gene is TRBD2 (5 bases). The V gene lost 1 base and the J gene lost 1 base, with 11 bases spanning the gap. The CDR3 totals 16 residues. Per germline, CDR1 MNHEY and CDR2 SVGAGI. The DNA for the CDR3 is TGTGCCAGCAGTTACTATCTTGAGGGTTCCTACAATGAGCAGTTCTTC. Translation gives CASSYYLEGSYNEQFF.

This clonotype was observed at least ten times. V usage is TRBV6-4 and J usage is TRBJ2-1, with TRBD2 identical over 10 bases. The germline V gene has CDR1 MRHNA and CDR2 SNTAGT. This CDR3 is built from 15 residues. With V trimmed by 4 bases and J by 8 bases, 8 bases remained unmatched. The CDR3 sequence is CASSVEAGGWYEQFF. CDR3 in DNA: TGTGCCAGCAGTGTGGAAGCGGGAGGGTGGTATGAGCAGTTCTTC.

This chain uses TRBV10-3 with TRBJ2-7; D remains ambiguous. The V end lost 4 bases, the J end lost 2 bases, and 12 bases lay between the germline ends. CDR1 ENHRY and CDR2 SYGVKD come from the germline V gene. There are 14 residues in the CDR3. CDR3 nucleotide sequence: TGTGCCATCAGTGGGAACAGTCGGACCTACGAGCAGTACTTC. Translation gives CAISGNSRTYEQYF.

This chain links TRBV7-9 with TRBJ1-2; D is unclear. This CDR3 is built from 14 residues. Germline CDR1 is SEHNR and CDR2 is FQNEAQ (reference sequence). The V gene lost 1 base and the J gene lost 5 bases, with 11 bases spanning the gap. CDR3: CASSLEGRRYGYTF. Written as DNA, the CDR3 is TGTGCCAGCAGCTTAGAAGGACGGAGATATGGCTACACCTTC.

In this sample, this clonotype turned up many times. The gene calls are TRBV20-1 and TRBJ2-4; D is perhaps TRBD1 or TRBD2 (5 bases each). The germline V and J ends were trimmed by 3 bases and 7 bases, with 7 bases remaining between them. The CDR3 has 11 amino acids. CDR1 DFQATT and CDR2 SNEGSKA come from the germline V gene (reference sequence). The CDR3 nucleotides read TGCAGTGCTAGGTGGGGGAACATTCAGTACTTC. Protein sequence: CSARWGNIQYF.

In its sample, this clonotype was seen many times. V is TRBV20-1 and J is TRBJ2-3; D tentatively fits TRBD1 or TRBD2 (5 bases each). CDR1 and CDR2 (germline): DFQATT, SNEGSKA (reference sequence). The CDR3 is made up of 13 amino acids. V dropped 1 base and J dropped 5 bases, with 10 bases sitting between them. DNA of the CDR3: TGCAGTGCTAGAGTGGGGGTGGGAGATACGCAGTATTTT. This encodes CSARVGVGDTQYF.

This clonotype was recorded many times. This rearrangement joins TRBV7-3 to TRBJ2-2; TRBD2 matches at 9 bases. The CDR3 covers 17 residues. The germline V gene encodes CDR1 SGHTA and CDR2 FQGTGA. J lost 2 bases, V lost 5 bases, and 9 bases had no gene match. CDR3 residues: CASSRPLAGVNTGELFF. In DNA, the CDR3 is TGTGCCAGCAGCCGACCTTTAGCGGGAGTAAACACCGGGGAGCTGTTTTTT.

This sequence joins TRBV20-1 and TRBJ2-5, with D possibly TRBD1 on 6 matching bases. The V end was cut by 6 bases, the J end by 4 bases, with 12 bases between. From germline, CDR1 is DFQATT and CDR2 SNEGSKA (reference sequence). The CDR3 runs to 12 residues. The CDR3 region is CSAHDRLETQYF. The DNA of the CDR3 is TGCAGTGCCCACGACAGGTTAGAGACCCAGTACTTC.

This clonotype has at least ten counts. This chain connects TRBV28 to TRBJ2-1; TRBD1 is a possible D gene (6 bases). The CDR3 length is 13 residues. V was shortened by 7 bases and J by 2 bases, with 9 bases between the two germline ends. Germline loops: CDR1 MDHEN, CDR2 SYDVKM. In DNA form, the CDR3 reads TGTGCCAGCACGGACAGTACCTACAATGAGCAGTTCTTC. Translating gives CASTDSTYNEQFF.

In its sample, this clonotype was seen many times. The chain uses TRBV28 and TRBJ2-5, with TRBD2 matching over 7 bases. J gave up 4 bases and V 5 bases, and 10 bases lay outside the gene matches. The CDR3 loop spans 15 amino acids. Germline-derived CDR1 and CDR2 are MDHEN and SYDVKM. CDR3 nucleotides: TGTGCCAGCAGTAAGAGGAGCGGGGTCCGAGAGACCCAGTACTTC. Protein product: CASSKRSGVRETQYF.

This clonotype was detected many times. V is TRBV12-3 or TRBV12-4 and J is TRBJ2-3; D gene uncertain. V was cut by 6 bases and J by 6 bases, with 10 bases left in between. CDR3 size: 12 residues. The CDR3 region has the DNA TGTGCCAGCAGCAGGACCGTGGATACGCAGTATTTT. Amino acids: CASSRTVDTQYF.

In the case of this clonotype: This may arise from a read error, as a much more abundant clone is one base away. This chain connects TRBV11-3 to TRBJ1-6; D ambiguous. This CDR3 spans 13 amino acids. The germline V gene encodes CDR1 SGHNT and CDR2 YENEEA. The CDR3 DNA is TGTGCCAGCAGCTTAGATGGAGGTTCACCCTTCCACTTT. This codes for CASSLDGGSPFHF.

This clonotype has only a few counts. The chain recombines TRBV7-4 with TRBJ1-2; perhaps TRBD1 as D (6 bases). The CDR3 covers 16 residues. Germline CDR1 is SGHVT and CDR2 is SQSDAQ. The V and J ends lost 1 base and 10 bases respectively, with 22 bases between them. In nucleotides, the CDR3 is TGTGCCAGCAGCTTAGATGGGTTGGCAGGGGATGAAGACTACACCTTC. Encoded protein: CASSLDGLAGDEDYTF.

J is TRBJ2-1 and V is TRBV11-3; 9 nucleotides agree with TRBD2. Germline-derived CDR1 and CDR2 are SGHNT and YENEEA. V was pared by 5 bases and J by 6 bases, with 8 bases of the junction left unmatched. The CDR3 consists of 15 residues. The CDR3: CASSPLGSGSNEQFF. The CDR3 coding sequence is TGTGCCAGCAGCCCTCTTGGTAGCGGGAGCAATGAGCAGTTCTTC.

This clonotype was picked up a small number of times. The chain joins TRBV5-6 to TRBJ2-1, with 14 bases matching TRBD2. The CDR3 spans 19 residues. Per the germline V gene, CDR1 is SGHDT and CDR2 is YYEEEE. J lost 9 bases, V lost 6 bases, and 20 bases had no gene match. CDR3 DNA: TGTGCCAGCACCCTGAGCCCGGGACTAGCGGGAGAGCTGTATGGTGAGCAGTTCTTC. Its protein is CASTLSPGLAGELYGEQFF.

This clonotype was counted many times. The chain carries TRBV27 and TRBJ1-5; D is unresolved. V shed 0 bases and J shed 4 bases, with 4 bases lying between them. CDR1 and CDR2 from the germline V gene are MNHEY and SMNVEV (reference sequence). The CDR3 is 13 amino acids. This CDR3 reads CASSLSENQPQHF. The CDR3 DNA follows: TGTGCCAGCAGTTTATCGGAAAATCAGCCCCAGCATTTT.

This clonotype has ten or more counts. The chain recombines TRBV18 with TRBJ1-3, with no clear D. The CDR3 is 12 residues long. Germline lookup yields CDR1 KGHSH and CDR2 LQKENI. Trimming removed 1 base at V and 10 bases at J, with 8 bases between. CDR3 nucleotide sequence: TGTGCCAGCTCACCACGAACGAGAACCATATATTTT. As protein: CASSPRTRTIYF.

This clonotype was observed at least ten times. This CDR3 reads CASSGASPLNTGELFF. CDR3 in DNA: TGTGCCAGCAGTGGGGCGTCGCCTTTGAACACCGGGGAGCTGTTTTTT. The J gene is TRBJ2-2, the V gene TRBV25-1; no clear D. The V gene's germline CDR1 is MGHDK and CDR2 SYGVNS. V was clipped by 4 bases and J by 1 base, with 13 bases between them. This CDR3 has 16 residues.

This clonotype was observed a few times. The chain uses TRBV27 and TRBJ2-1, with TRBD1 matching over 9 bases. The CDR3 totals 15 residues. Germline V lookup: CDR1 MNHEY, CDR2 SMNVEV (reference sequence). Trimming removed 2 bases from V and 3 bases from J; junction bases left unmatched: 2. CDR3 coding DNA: TGTGCCAGCAGTTTAGGGACAGGGTTCTACAATGAGCAGTTCTTC. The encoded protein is CASSLGTGFYNEQFF.

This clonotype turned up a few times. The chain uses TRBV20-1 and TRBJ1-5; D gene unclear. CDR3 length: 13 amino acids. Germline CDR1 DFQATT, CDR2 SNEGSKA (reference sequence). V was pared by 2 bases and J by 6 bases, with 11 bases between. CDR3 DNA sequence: TGCAGTGCTAGATCCTCGAACACTCAGCCCCAGCATTTT. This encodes CSARSSNTQPQHF.

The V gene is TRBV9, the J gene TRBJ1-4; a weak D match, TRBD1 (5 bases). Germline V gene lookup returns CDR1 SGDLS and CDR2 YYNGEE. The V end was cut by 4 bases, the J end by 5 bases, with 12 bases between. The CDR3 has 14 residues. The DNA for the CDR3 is TGTGCCAGCAGCACCGGACACAAGAATGAAAAACTGTTTTTT. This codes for CASSTGHKNEKLFF.

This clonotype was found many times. The CDR3 DNA reads TGCGCCAGCAGCCAAGATCTAGCCAGGGGGGTTCGAGAAAAACTGTTTTTT. Protein sequence: CASSQDLARGVREKLFF. V and J are TRBV4-1 and TRBJ1-4; 7 bases fit TRBD1. The J segment lost 8 bases and the V segment lost 0 bases, leaving 12 bases of the junction unmatched. The CDR3 is 17 amino acids. The V gene's germline CDR1 is MGHRA and CDR2 YSYEKL.

The CDR3 loop reads CAWSVNTVYGYTF. The CDR3 DNA follows: TGTGCCTGGAGTGTAAACACCGTCTATGGCTACACCTTC. The chain joins TRBV30 to TRBJ1-2, with D unresolved. The CDR3 is made up of 13 amino acids. The V and J ends lost 0 bases and 4 bases respectively, with 9 bases between them. Germline CDR1 reads GTSNPN; CDR2 reads SVGIG (reference sequence).

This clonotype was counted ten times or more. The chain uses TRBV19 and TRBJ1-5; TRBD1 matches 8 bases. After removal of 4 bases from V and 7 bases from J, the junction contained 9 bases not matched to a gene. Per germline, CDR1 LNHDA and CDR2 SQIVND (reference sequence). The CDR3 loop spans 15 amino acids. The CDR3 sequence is CASSTFDRGHQPQHF. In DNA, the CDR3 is TGTGCCAGTAGTACTTTCGACAGGGGTCACCAGCCCCAGCATTTT.

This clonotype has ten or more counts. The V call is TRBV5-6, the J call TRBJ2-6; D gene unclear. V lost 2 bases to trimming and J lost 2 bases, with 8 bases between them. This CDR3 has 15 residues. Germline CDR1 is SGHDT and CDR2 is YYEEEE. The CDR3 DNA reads TGTGCCAGCAGCTTTTTAGGGACTGGGGCCAACGTCCTGACTTTC. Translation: CASSFLGTGANVLTF.

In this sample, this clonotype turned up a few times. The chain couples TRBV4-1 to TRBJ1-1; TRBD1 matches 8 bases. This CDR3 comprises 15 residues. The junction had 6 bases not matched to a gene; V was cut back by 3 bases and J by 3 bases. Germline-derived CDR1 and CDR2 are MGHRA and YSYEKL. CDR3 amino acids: CASSHTQGAYTEAFF. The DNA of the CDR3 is TGCGCCAGCAGCCATACCCAGGGGGCCTACACTGAAGCTTTCTTT.

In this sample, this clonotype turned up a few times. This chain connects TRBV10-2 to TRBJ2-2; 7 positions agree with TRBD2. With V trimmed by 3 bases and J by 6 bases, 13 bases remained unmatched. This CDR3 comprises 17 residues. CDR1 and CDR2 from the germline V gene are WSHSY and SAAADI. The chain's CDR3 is CASSDRSGRGRAGELFF. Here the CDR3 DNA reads TGCGCCAGCAGTGACCGATCGGGGAGGGGACGGGCCGGGGAGCTGTTTTTT.

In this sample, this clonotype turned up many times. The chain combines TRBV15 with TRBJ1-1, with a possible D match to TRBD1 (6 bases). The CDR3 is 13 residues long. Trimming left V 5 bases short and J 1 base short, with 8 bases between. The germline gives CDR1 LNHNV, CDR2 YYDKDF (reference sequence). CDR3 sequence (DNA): TGTGCCACCAGCCTACAGGGGAACACTGAAGCTTTCTTT. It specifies CATSLQGNTEAFF.